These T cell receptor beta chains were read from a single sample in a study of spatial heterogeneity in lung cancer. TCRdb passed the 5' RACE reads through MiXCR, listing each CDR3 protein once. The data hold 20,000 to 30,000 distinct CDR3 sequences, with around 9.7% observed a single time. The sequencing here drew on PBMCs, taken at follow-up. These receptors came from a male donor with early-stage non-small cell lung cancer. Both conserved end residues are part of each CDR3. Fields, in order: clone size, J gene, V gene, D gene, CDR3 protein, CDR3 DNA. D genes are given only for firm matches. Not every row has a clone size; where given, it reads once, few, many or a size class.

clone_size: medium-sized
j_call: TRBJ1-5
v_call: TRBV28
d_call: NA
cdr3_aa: CASKQGFNQPQHF
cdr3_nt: TGTGCCAGCAAACAGGGTTTTAATCAGCCCCAGCATTTT

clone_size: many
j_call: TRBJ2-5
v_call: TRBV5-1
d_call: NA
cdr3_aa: CASSLGGTPQETQYF
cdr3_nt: TGCGCCAGCAGCTTGGGGGGGACCCCCCAAGAGACCCAGTACTTC

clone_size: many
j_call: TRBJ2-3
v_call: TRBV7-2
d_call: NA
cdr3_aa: CASSFYTDTQYF
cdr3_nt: TGTGCCAGCAGCTTCTACACAGATACGCAGTATTTT

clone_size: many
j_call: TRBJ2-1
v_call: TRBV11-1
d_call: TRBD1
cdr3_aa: CASTLGRQGFNEQFF
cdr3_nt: TGTGCCAGCACCTTGGGGAGACAGGGCTTCAATGAGCAGTTCTTC

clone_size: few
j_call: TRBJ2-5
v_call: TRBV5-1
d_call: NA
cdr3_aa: CASSPLFSTTPETQYF
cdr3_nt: TGCGCCAGCAGCCCCTTATTTTCTACGACCCCAGAGACCCAGTACTTC

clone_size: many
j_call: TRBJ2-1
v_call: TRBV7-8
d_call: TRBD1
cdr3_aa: CASRPDRGRENEQFF
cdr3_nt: TGTGCCAGCAGACCGGACAGGGGTCGGGAAAATGAGCAGTTCTTC

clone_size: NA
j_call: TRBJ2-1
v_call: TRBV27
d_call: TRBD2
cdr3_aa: CASTLTSGGEQFF
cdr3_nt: TGTGCCAGCACTTTAACCAGCGGGGGTGAGCAGTTCTTC

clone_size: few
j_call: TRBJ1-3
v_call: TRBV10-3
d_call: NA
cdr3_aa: CAITGGSGNTIYF
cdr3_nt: TGTGCCATCACTGGGGGCTCTGGAAACACCATATATTTT

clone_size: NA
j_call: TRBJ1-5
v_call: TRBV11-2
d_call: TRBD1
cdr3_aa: CASSLGNRGRGQPQHF
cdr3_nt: TGTGCCAGCAGCTTAGGAAACAGGGGGCGAGGTCAGCCCCAGCATTTT

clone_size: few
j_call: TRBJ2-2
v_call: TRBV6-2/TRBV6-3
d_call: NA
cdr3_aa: CATSQARVTGELFF
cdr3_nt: TGTGCCACCTCCCAGGCGAGGGTCACCGGGGAGCTGTTTTTT

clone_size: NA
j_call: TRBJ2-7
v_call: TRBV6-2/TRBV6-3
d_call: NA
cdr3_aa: CASTLQTGSYEQYF
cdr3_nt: TGTGCCAGCACTTTACAGACAGGTTCCTACGAGCAGTACTTC

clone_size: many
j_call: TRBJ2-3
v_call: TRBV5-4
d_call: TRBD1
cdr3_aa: CASSSQGVTDTQYF
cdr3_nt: TGTGCCAGCAGCTCCCAGGGGGTCACAGATACGCAGTATTTT

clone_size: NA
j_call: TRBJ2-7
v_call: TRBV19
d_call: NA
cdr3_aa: CASSPDGGLRQYF
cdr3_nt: TGTGCCAGTAGTCCTGACGGGGGTTTACGGCAGTACTTC

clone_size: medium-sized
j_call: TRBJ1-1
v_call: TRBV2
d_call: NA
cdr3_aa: CASSTYTYTEAFF
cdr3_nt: TGTGCCAGCAGCACTTACACGTACACTGAAGCTTTCTTT

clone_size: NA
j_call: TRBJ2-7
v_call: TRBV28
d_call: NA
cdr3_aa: CASLTTGTEQYF
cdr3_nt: TGTGCCAGCCTTACTACAGGGACCGAGCAGTACTTC